A selection of T cell receptor beta chains follows, all from one sample in a study of cytomegalovirus exposure and HLA in healthy donors. Profiled with immunoSEQ multiplex PCR; TCRdb holds only in-frame clones, not every one. This table holds some 200,000 clones, 70% to 85% found once. The sample comprised PBMCs. The source is an older woman in good health and CMV-seropositive. Both conserved end residues are part of each CDR3. D genes are given only for firm matches. Size is omitted from some rows. Given values are once, few, many or a class for expanded clones.

TRBV4-1,-,-,TRBJ1-4,TGCGCCAGCAGCCAAGACAGGGAAGGGCGAAAACTGTTTTTT,CASSQDREGRKLFF
TRBV7-9,TRBD1,-,TRBJ2-2,TGTGCCAGCAGCCCCTCGGGCAGGGGGCTCGGCGGGGAGCTGTTTTTT,CASSPSGRGLGGELFF
TRBV10-2,-,-,TRBJ2-2,TGCGCCAGCACCTGGCGGGGCCCTGAGAACACCGGGGAGCTGTTTTTT,CASTWRGPENTGELFF
TRBV30,-,-,TRBJ2-6,TGTGCCTTCAGCGGCGGGGTAAGCTCTGGGGCCAACGTCCTGACTTTC,CAFSGGVSSGANVLTF
TRBV9,TRBD1,-,TRBJ1-3,TGTGCCAGCAGCCTCGGACAGGGGAACACCATATATTTT,CASSLGQGNTIYF
TRBV5-1,-,-,TRBJ2-6,TGCGCCAGCAGCTCCGGGACATCTGGGGCCAACGTCCTGACTTTC,CASSSGTSGANVLTF
TRBV30,TRBD2,-,TRBJ2-3,TGTGCCTGGAGTGTTGGTAGCGGGAGACCAGATACGCAGTATTTT,CAWSVGSGRPDTQYF
TRBV15,TRBD1,-,TRBJ2-1,TGTGCCACCAACTCGGGACAGCGTACATCCAATGAGCAGTTCTTC,CATNSGQRTSNEQFF
TRBV5-1,TRBD1,-,TRBJ1-2,TGCGCCAGCAGCCTGGGACAGGATTATGGCTACACCTTC,CASSLGQDYGYTF
TRBV5-1,TRBD2,once,TRBJ2-1,TGCGCCAGCAGCTTGAGTCCCCTAGCGGGAGTCAATGAGCAGTTCTTC,CASSLSPLAGVNEQFF
TRBV6-4,TRBD1,-,TRBJ2-3,TGTGCCTCCCCCCTCGTTGGGGCAGGGGGAACAGATACGCAGTATTTT,CASPLVGAGGTDTQYF